A single sample is the source of the 9 T cell receptor beta chains below, sequenced in a study of T cell repertoires in cytomegalovirus infection. TCRdb analysed the reads with MiXCR anew, one entry per CDR3 protein. This sample has 200,000 to 300,000 distinct CDR3 sequences, with 9.1% found just once. Material: PBMCs. Every receptor here comes from a human donor in good health (CMV status not recorded). Some clones in this sample may be carry-over from other donors' samples.

This clonotype showed up just a few times. The chain employs TRBV19 and TRBJ1-2, with TRBD1 matching over 8 bases. Germline CDR1 and CDR2: LNHDA and SQIVND (reference sequence). This CDR3 is 13 amino acids long. Trimming removed 6 bases from V and 7 bases from J; junction bases left unmatched: 7. Written as DNA, the CDR3 is TGTGCCAGTAGACAGGGGGAATTGTTTGGCTACACCTTC. It specifies CASRQGELFGYTF.

This clonotype was counted ten times or more. The gene calls are TRBV7-2 and TRBJ2-5, with D possibly matching TRBD2 (6 bases). The CDR3 has 15 amino acids. Trimming left V 4 bases short and J 2 bases short, with 14 bases between. The germline V gene has CDR1 SGHTA and CDR2 FQGNSA. CDR3 coding DNA: TGTGCCAGCAGCTCCCCGGGACTGCGGCAAGAGACCCAGTACTTC. Translated, it gives CASSSPGLRQETQYF.

This clonotype was counted at least ten times. The chain joins TRBV7-6 to TRBJ2-2, with D uncertain. The CDR3 spans 15 residues. Germline V CDR1 and CDR2: SGHVS, FNYEAQ. V lost 7 bases and J lost 0, with 12 bases in between. The CDR3 loop reads CASTPWTTNTGELFF. The CDR3 DNA reads TGTGCCAGCACCCCTTGGACCACGAACACCGGGGAGCTGTTTTTT.

This clonotype turned up a few times. The chain uses TRBV6-2 or TRBV6-3 and TRBJ1-1; TRBD1 matches at 8 bases. Looked up from germline, CDR1 is MNHEY and CDR2 is SVGEGT. The CDR3 spans 11 residues. Trimming cost V 10 bases and J 6 bases; bases outside gene matches: 4. The CDR3 region has the DNA TGTGCCACCCAGGGGGCGGCTGAAGCTTTCTTT. This sequence encodes CATQGAAEAFF.

The CDR3 DNA follows: TGTGCCAGCAGCTTGGATAGGGGGAACCTCTATGGCTACACCTTC. Translated, it gives CASSLDRGNLYGYTF. The rearrangement uses TRBV5-6 and TRBJ1-2, with D maybe TRBD1 (6 bases). In germline, CDR1 is SGHDT, CDR2 YYEEEE. Trimming pared 0 bases from V and 4 bases from J, leaving 13 bases between. This CDR3 contains 15 residues.

This clonotype has at least ten counts. The chain carries TRBV7-2 and TRBJ2-7; D is unclear. Germline-derived CDR1 and CDR2 are SGHTA and FQGNSA. The ends were cut back, 0 bases at V and 0 bases at J, with 3 bases in the middle. This CDR3 has 13 residues. In DNA, the CDR3 is TGTGCCAGCAGCTTAGCCCACTCCTACGAGCAGTACTTC. Its protein is CASSLAHSYEQYF.

This clonotype appeared many times. The chain uses TRBV7-2 and TRBJ1-5, with D uncertain. Germline lookup yields CDR1 SGHTA and CDR2 FQGNSA. CDR3 length equals 14 residues. Trimming pared 1 base from V and 7 bases from J, leaving 11 bases between. In nucleotides, the CDR3 is TGTGCCAGCAGCTTAGACAGCGGTGGGCAGCCCCAGCATTTT. Encoded protein: CASSLDSGGQPQHF. Full variable domain (rest looked up from reference TRBV7-2 and TRBJ1-5): GAGVSQSPSNKVTEKGKDVELRCDPISGHTALYWYRQSLGQGLEFLIYFQGNSAPDKSGLPSDRFSAERTGGSVSTLTIQRTQQEDSAVYLCASSLDSGGQPQHFGDGTRLSIL.

This clonotype was observed many times. The genes are TRBV6-2 or TRBV6-3 and TRBJ2-2, with D possibly matching TRBD1 (5 bases). Trimming pared 10 bases from V and 0 bases from J, leaving 21 bases between. The CDR3 sequence is 17 residues long. Germline-derived CDR1 and CDR2 are MNHEY and SVGEGT. The CDR3 sequence is CATLRGRQIANTGELFF. The CDR3 DNA follows: TGTGCCACCCTCCGAGGTCGACAGATAGCGAACACCGGGGAGCTGTTTTTT.

The table lists this clonotype with many counts. V is TRBV6-5 and J is TRBJ2-1; 10 positions match TRBD1. In germline, CDR1 is MNHEY, CDR2 SVGAGI. This CDR3 is built from 15 residues. After removal of 2 bases from V and 3 bases from J, the junction contained 1 base not matched to a gene. CDR3 protein: CASSYGTGVYNEQFF. The CDR3 nucleotides read TGTGCCAGCAGTTACGGGACAGGGGTCTACAATGAGCAGTTCTTC.